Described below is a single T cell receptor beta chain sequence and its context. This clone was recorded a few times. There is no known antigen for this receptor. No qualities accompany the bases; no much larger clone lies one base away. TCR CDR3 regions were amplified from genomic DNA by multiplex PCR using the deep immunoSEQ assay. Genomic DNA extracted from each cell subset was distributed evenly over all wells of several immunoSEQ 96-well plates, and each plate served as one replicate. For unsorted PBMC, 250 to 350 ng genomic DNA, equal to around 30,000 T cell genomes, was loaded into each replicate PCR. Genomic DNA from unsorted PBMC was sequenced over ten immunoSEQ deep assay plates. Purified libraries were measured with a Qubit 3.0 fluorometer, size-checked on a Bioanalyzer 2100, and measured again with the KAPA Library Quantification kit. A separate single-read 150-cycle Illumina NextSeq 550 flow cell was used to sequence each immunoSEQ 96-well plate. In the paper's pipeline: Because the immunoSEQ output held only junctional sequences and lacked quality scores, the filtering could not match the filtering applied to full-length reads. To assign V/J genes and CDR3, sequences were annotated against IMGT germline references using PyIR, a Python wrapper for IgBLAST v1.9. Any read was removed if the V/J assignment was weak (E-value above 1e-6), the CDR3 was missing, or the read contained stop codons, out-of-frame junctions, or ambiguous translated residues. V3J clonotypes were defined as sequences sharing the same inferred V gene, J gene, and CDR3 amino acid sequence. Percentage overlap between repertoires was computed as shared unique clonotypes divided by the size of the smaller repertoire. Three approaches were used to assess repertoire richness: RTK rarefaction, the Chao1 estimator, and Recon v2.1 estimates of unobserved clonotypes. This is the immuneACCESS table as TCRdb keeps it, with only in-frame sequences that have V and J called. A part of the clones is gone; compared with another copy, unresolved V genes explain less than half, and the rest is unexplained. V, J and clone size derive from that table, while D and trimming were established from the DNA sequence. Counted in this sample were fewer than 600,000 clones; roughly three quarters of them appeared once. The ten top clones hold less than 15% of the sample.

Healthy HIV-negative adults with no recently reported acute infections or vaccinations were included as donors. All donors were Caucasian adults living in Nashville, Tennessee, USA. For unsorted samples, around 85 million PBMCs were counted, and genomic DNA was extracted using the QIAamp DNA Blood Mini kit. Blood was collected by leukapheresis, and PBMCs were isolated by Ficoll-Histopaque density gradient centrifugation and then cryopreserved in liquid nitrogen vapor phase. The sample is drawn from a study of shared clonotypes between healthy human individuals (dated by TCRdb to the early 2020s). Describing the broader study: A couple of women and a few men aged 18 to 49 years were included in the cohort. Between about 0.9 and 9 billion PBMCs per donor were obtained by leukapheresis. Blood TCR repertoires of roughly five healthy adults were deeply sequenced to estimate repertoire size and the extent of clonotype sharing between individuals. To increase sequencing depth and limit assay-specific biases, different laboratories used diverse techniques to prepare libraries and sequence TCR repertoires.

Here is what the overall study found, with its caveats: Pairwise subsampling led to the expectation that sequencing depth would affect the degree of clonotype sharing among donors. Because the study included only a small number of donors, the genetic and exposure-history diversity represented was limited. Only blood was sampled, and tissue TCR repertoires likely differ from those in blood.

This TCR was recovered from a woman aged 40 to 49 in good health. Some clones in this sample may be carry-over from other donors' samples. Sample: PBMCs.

The CDR3 is CASSLSGYEQYF. The nucleotide sequence is given as TGTGCCAGCAGCTTGAGCGGCTACGAGCAGTACTTC. The sequence links TRBV5-4 to TRBJ2-7, and perhaps TRBD2 as D gene, on 5 matching bases. CDR1 and CDR2, per the germline V gene (reference sequence), are SGHNT and YYREEE. Including the terminal cysteine and phenylalanine, the CDR3 comprises 12 residues. Of all the DNA, just the CDR3 is kept, 36 bases in frame from base 1. Relative to germline, V is 1 base shorter and J is 3 bases shorter, with 5 bases between their ends.